Listed here is a single T cell receptor beta chain. The data were obtained in a study of OX40 agonist ivuxolimab in advanced cancers. Study-wide context: Males comprised over 80% of the group, whose mean age was approximately 61 years (range about 20 to 90).

Autoimmune disease history or systemic immunosuppression led to patient exclusion. Sequenced by immunoSEQ multiplex PCR; TCRdb stores in-frame clones only, minus some. The profile covers more than 50,000 clones, with 70% to 90% appearing a single time and around 5% taken by the ten largest. Material: CD4+ or CD8+ T cells sorted from blood, obtained in a trial of the OX40 agonist ivuxolimab. This clonotype was obtained from an adult with an advanced solid tumor such as melanoma, head and neck, liver or kidney cancer.

In nucleotides, the CDR3 is TGTGCCAGCTTAAGGACAGGAAGCTCTGGGGCCAACGTCCTGACTTTC. This codes for CASLRTGSSGANVLTF. The chain uses TRBV5-5 and TRBJ2-6, with 7 positions matching TRBD1. Germline trimming cut 7 bases from V and 0 bases from J; bases unmatched to any gene: 7. The CDR3 is 16 residues long. Germline lookup yields CDR1 SGHKS and CDR2 YYEKEE (reference sequence).